The rows below give T cell receptor beta chains drawn from one sample of a study of shared clonotypes between healthy human individuals. Only in-frame clones appear in the TCRdb table, and some are missing; sequencing was by immunoSEQ multiplex PCR. This table holds roughly 650,000 clones, approximately 96% found once. Sequences were obtained from naive CD8+ T cells sorted from blood. These TCRs come from a woman in her twenties or thirties in good health. Both conserved end residues are part of each CDR3. A D gene is named only where the DNA matches it firmly. Not all rows give a size; the values are once, few, many and, for expanded clones, a class.

cdr3_nt cdr3_aa clone_size d_call j_call v_call
TGTGCCAGCAACGAGGGACAGGGAAAAGAGACCCAGTACTTC CASNEGQGKETQYF once TRBD1 TRBJ2-5 TRBV11-2
TGTGCCTGGAGGACTAGCGCCAAACACAATGAGCAGTTCTTC CAWRTSAKHNEQFF NA TRBD2 TRBJ2-1 TRBV30
TGTGCCAGCACCCCCGGTGGCTCCTACAATGAGCAGTTCTTC CASTPGGSYNEQFF NA NA TRBJ2-1 TRBV5-6
TGTGCCAGCAGCTTAGGGCAGAACCCCTACGAGCAGTACTTC CASSLGQNPYEQYF NA NA TRBJ2-7 TRBV7-9
TGTGCCAGCAGGGGAGCCCTAACCCACGAGCAGTACTTC CASRGALTHEQYF NA NA TRBJ2-7 TRBV27
TGTGCCAGCAGCTCCGGGACTAGCGGGAGGGCCAATGAGCAGTTCTTC CASSSGTSGRANEQFF NA TRBD2 TRBJ2-1 TRBV13
TGCGCCAGCAGTCAACCGGGACTAGCGGGAGATGAGCAGTTCTTC CASSQPGLAGDEQFF NA TRBD2 TRBJ2-1 TRBV10-1
TGTGCCAGCAGCTCTTCTAGGACTAGCGGGAGAATCAATGAGCAGTTCTTC CASSSSRTSGRINEQFF once TRBD2 TRBJ2-1 TRBV7-9
TGTGCCAGCAGTGACTCCGGGACGATCATCGGCTACACCTTC CASSDSGTIIGYTF NA NA TRBJ1-2 TRBV25-1
TGTGCCAGCAGCCTCGTAGCGGAGAGGGAGACCCAGTACTTC CASSLVAERETQYF NA NA TRBJ2-5 TRBV7-8
TGTGCCAGCAGCTTAGTTGTGGGAGACGGGAGCTCTGGAAACACCATATATTTT CASSLVVGDGSSGNTIYF NA NA TRBJ1-3 TRBV7-8
TGTGCCAGCAGCTTAGAAGGCCGCGCTGGATCCTACGAGCAGTACTTC CASSLEGRAGSYEQYF once NA TRBJ2-7 TRBV11-2
TGCGCCAGCAGTGAGGTCCTTTGGGAGCAGTACTTC CASSEVLWEQYF NA NA TRBJ2-7 TRBV10-1
TGTGCCAGCAGTTTCACTAGGAGGGGGTACCAAGAGACCCAGTACTTC CASSFTRRGYQETQYF NA NA TRBJ2-5 TRBV27
TGTGCCTGGAGTTCGGGGGCTAGCGGGAGCGGAGATGAGCAGTTCTTC CAWSSGASGSGDEQFF NA TRBD2 TRBJ2-1 TRBV30
TGCGCCAGCAGCCAAAGGGACAGAACTAATGAAAAACTGTTTTTT CASSQRDRTNEKLFF NA TRBD1 TRBJ1-4 TRBV4-1
TGTGCCACTGCCCTCCTTCCAGGGACGGATGAGCAGTACTTC CATALLPGTDEQYF NA NA TRBJ2-7 TRBV2
TGTGCCAGCAGTTTGAACCCCCCTAGCTCCTTTCCCTACGAGCAGTACTTC CASSLNPPSSFPYEQYF NA NA TRBJ2-7 TRBV27
TGCAGCGTTGAATCCGGACAGGGGGTCTATGGCTACACCTTC CSVESGQGVYGYTF once TRBD1 TRBJ1-2 TRBV29-1
TGTGCCAGCAGCGTAGAGGGACTAGCGGGGAACATTCAGTACTTC CASSVEGLAGNIQYF NA TRBD2 TRBJ2-4 TRBV9
TGTGCCAGCAGTTATCTCGGGGGGGATCAGCCCCAGCATTTT CASSYLGGDQPQHF once NA TRBJ1-5 TRBV27
TGCGCCAGCAGCCAAGGGCCGGGACTACGGCAAGATACGCAGTATTTT CASSQGPGLRQDTQYF NA TRBD2 TRBJ2-3 TRBV4-1
TGCGCCAGCAGCCTCTCCTGGCAGGGTAGAACAGATACGCAGTATTTT CASSLSWQGRTDTQYF NA NA TRBJ2-3 TRBV5-1
TGTGCCAGCAGCCCATCCGGGACTAGCAGCTACGAGCAGTACTTC CASSPSGTSSYEQYF NA TRBD2 TRBJ2-7 TRBV7-9
TGTGCCAGCAGCTTAGATGGGGAGAGCATTCAGTACTTC CASSLDGESIQYF NA NA TRBJ2-4 TRBV7-2
TGCGCCAGCAGAGTGAGGAGGGAGTCCTACGAGCAGTACTTC CASRVRRESYEQYF NA NA TRBJ2-7 TRBV5-1
TGTGCCAGTAGCGGGGCAGACTCTGGAAACACCATATATTTT CASSGADSGNTIYF NA NA TRBJ1-3 TRBV19
TGCGCCAGCAGTGAGGACAGCTCTGGAAACACCATATATTTT CASSEDSSGNTIYF NA NA TRBJ1-3 TRBV10-1
TGTGCCAGTAGTATGGGGGGACTAGCGGGATACAATGAGCAGTTCTTC CASSMGGLAGYNEQFF once TRBD2 TRBJ2-1 TRBV19
TGTGCCAGCAGCCAGACGGGACTAGCGGGCCAAGAGACTCAGTACTTC CASSQTGLAGQETQYF NA TRBD2 TRBJ2-5 TRBV11-2
TGTGCCAGCAGGGGGACAGGGGAAAATGAGCAGTTCTTC CASRGTGENEQFF NA TRBD1 TRBJ2-1 TRBV7-9